The rows below give T cell receptor beta chains drawn from one sample of a study of regulatory T cells in long-lasting Graves disease. Via MiXCR, TCRdb re-called the multiplex PCR reads, giving one row per CDR3 protein. The sample gives roughly 500,000 distinct CDR3 sequences, under 25% of which show up once; less than 9% is in the top ten. Specimen: peripheral blood mononuclear cells (PBMCs), collected when the disease was refractory, from a patient treated with antithyroid drugs. These receptors all stem from a female donor with Graves disease. CDR3s leave out the opening cysteine and the closing phenylalanine or tryptophan. The order of the fields is V gene, J gene, CDR3 protein.

TRBV28	TRBJ2-5	ASSTTVGETQY
TRBV27	TRBJ1-6	ASSWGQGESSRNSPLH
TRBV28	TRBJ2-7	ASTVGGVGYEQY
TRBV6-1	TRBJ1-1	ASSPRQSSEAF
TRBV10-3	TRBJ2-5	AISAGTGEETQY
TRBV3-1	TRBJ2-5	ASSHGTSGRRDQY
TRBV20-1	TRBJ2-7	SARDSREGAYEQY
TRBV28	TRBJ2-7	ASSLHTGLAYEQY
TRBV20-1	TRBJ2-5	SAKKLIFREETQY
TRBV5-1	TRBJ1-6	ASSLAGALSPGSPLH